This T cell receptor (beta chain) was found in a study of cytomegalovirus exposure and HLA in healthy donors. Some clones are missing from TCRdb's copy, which holds only in-frame ones; the method was immunoSEQ multiplex PCR. The table lists some 250,000 clones, 90% of them singletons. This CDR3 comprises 11 residues. CDR1 MNHNY and CDR2 SVGAGI come from the germline V gene (reference sequence). Trimming left V 6 bases short and J 8 bases short, with 7 bases between. Sequencing was done on a sample of PBMCs. The chain recombines TRBV6-6 with TRBJ1-4; D remains unclear. This receptor was taken from a woman aged 25-40 years in good health and CMV-seronegative. CDR3 region: CASRFDEKLFF. The CDR3 nucleotides read TGTGCCAGCAGATTCGACGAAAAACTGTTTTTT.